A selection of T cell receptor beta chains follows, all from one sample in a study of molecular identifiers for immune sequencing clone quantification. Via MiXCR, TCRdb re-called the PCR reads, giving one row per CDR3 protein. Seen here are approximately 550,000 distinct CDR3 sequences, roughly 24% observed once, and the top ten hold around 0.76%. Sequencing was done on a sample of naive CD8+ T cells from blood, with Jurkat cell RNA spiked in. Every receptor here comes from a human donor in good health. Some libraries in this study had Jurkat cell RNA spiked in. Each CDR3 is given with its conserved first and last residue. The D gene is left open where the match is weak. For some rows the clone size is stated as once, few or many, or as a class when expanded; others skip it.

abundance	d_gene	v_gene	j_gene	CDR3aa	CDR3nt
few	.	TRBV30	TRBJ1-1	CAWGLGSGTEAFF	TGTGCCTGGGGTTTGGGTTCCGGCACTGAAGCTTTCTTT
few	.	TRBV6-2/TRBV6-3	TRBJ2-6	CASSYSGLLPEGANVLTF	TGTGCCAGCAGTTACTCAGGGCTGCTGCCCGAGGGGGCCAACGTCCTGACTTTC
few	TRBD2	TRBV2	TRBJ2-7	CASSEWEGETNYEQYF	TGTGCCAGCAGTGAATGGGAGGGCGAGACCAACTACGAGCAGTACTTC
many	TRBD2	TRBV12-3/TRBV12-4	TRBJ2-3	CASSLQAGGSGATDTQYF	TGTGCCAGCAGTTTACAGGCCGGGGGTAGCGGGGCCACAGATACGCAGTATTTT
.	.	TRBV28	TRBJ2-7	CASRMAERPVPYEQYF	TGTGCCAGCAGAATGGCCGAGAGACCGGTCCCATACGAGCAGTACTTC
.	TRBD1	TRBV29-1	TRBJ1-1	CSVETGGAEAFF	TGCAGCGTTGAAACAGGGGGCGCTGAAGCTTTCTTT
.	.	TRBV19	TRBJ1-2	CASSMIGVDYGYTF	TGTGCCAGTAGTATGATTGGAGTCGACTATGGCTACACCTTC
few	.	TRBV6-2/TRBV6-3	TRBJ2-1	CASSYLESPGENEQFF	TGTGCCAGCAGTTACTTAGAATCTCCCGGGGAAAATGAGCAGTTCTTC
.	TRBD1	TRBV11-2	TRBJ2-1	CASSQQGTAYNEQFF	TGTGCCAGCAGCCAGCAGGGGACAGCCTACAATGAGCAGTTCTTC
.	TRBD1	TRBV27	TRBJ2-7	CASSSGTALEQYF	TGTGCCAGCAGTTCCGGGACAGCTTTGGAGCAGTACTTC
.	TRBD1	TRBV27	TRBJ2-3	CASSFSPPGGIENTQYF	TGTGCCAGCAGTTTTAGTCCGCCAGGGGGTATTGAAAATACGCAGTATTTT
.	TRBD2	TRBV6-5	TRBJ2-7	CASGGTSGAYEQYF	TGTGCCAGCGGAGGGACTAGCGGGGCCTACGAGCAGTACTTC
.	.	TRBV27	TRBJ1-2	CASSLSLRGTGGYTF	TGTGCCAGCAGTTTATCGTTGAGGGGTACGGGAGGCTACACCTTC
.	TRBD2	TRBV10-3	TRBJ2-1	CAIGEPSGSSYNEQFF	TGTGCCATCGGTGAACCTAGCGGGAGCTCCTACAATGAGCAGTTCTTC
many	.	TRBV30	TRBJ2-7	CAWSVTGTGEQYF	TGTGCCTGGAGTGTAACGGGTACGGGCGAGCAGTACTTC
.	TRBD2	TRBV13	TRBJ2-7	CASSSGTSFYEQYF	TGTGCCAGCAGCTCCGGGACTAGCTTCTACGAGCAGTACTTC
many	.	TRBV7-2	TRBJ2-5	CASKGLYREETQYF	TGTGCCAGCAAGGGTTTATACAGGGAAGAGACCCAGTACTTC
many	.	TRBV29-1	TRBJ2-2	CSAPGPNTGELFF	TGCAGCGCCCCAGGGCCGAACACCGGGGAGCTGTTTTTT
many	.	TRBV5-1	TRBJ2-3	CASSQTGSDTQYF	TGCGCCAGCAGCCAAACAGGGTCAGATACGCAGTATTTT
many	TRBD2	TRBV7-9	TRBJ2-7	CASSDLAAEQYF	TGTGCCAGCAGCGATCTAGCGGCCGAGCAGTACTTC
many	.	TRBV12-3/TRBV12-4	TRBJ2-5	CASSPGPSWVETQYF	TGTGCCAGCAGCCCGGGACCATCATGGGTAGAGACCCAGTACTTC
.	TRBD1	TRBV6-2/TRBV6-3	TRBJ2-1	CASSFRDSGLIHYNEQFF	TGTGCCAGCAGTTTCCGGGACAGCGGCCTCATACACTACAATGAGCAGTTCTTC
.	.	TRBV10-3	TRBJ2-7	CAISDPGQGNEQYF	TGTGCCATCAGTGATCCGGGGCAAGGGAACGAGCAGTACTTC
once	.	TRBV12-3/TRBV12-4	TRBJ2-2	CASSFFPGGTEVLFF	TGTGCCAGCAGTTTTTTTCCCGGGGGCACCGAGGTGCTGTTTTTT
.	TRBD1	TRBV4-3	TRBJ2-7	CASSQATGADEQYF	TGCGCCAGCAGCCAGGCGACAGGGGCGGACGAGCAGTACTTC
few	.	TRBV14	TRBJ1-1	CASSPLPDTEAFF	TGTGCCAGCAGCCCCCTCCCTGACACTGAAGCTTTCTTT
few	.	TRBV12-3/TRBV12-4	TRBJ1-5	CASSSSGRRNQPQHF	TGTGCCAGCAGCAGCTCCGGGAGACGCAATCAGCCCCAGCATTTT